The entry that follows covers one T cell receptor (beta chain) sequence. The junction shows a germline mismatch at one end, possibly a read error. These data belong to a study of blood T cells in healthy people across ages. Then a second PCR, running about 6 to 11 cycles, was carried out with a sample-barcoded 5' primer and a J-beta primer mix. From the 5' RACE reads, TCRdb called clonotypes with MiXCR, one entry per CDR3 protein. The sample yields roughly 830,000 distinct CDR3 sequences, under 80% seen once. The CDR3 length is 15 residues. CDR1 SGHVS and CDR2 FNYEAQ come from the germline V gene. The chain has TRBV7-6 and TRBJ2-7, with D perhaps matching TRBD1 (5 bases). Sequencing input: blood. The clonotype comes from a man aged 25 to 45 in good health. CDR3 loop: CASRFGVTGPYEQYF. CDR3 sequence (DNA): TGTGCCAGCCGCTTTGGGGTTACAGGCCCCTACGAGCAGTACTTC.